What follows describes a single T cell receptor beta chain. Its antigen is unknown. Within one base of it there is no much larger clone, and no base qualities were kept. The High Capacity cDNA Reverse Transcription Kit was used to reverse transcribe all of the isolated RNA, meaning that expressed TCRB transcripts were what got sequenced. Deep immunoSEQ sequencing was applied to naive, central memory and regulatory T cell samples, giving an average of roughly 3.3 million total reads per sample. Sorted cells were lysed in RLT buffer, and RNA was extracted using DNase-treated RNeasy Micro or Mini kits according to cell number. To prevent cross-contamination, every cell subset was processed on its own, while patient and healthy donor samples were processed together. Using the immunoSEQ multiplex PCR, TCRB sequences were amplified from cDNA into 87-bp fragments spanning the CDR3 region. The amplicons were sequenced using the Illumina HiSeq platform. In the paper's pipeline: Synthetic template baselines were used to correct PCR bias computationally, reads within Hamming distance 2 were collapsed together, and singletons that could not be merged were discarded. Reads were aligned against IMGT to assign V, D and J genes, CDR3 length and insertions or deletions at six rearrangement sites. Within each subset, clonotype counts were normalized to sorted cell number, after which true diversity and Gini coefficients were computed with the tcR R package. Repertoire sharing was quantified using the overlap coefficient calculated on TCRB nucleotide sequences. As a proxy for the pre-selection repertoire, out-of-frame TCRB sequences from naive cells were analyzed. The table was pulled from immuneACCESS by TCRdb, which kept in-frame rearrangements only. Such tables lose some clones; where checked, under half of the loss comes from unresolved V genes, and the rest has no known cause. V, J and clone size are taken as reported in that table, and D and trimming were inferred from the DNA itself. This sample lists 600,000 to 700,000 clones; 12% were detected once. About 0.11% of the sample is taken by the ten largest.

From each donor, a single peripheral blood sample of roughly 0.11 L on average was drawn into heparinised tubes. A BD FACSAria II and a panel including CD45RO, CCR7, CD25, CD127, CD95 and CD27 were used to sort naive, central memory, regulatory and stem cell-like memory CD4+ T cells. All sorted populations exceeded 95% purity. PBMCs were separated immediately by Lymphoprep density gradient centrifugation and were stained directly, without being cultured. So that batch effects would be minimized, each experiment stained and sorted samples in pairs, pairing one healthy donor with one patient. This sample is part of a study of beta chain features in type 1 diabetes (dated by TCRdb to the late 2010s). Some background on the complete study: Mean age, gender distribution, total cell number and subset yield did not differ between patients and healthy donors. A total of 85 million to 140 million sorted cells were examined across all samples, and a strong correlation was observed between cell number per subset and RNA yield. The study compared the TCRB repertoires of sorted circulating CD4+ T cell subsets in recently diagnosed type 1 diabetes patients with those in matched healthy donors. Naive and central memory subsets were obtained from all 30 or so donors, but regulatory and stem cell-like memory subsets were isolated from only 8 patients and roughly 8 healthy donors.

Spanning cysteine to phenylalanine, the CDR3 consists of 15 amino acids. Kept here is only the CDR3 DNA, which spans 45 bases and is read in frame from base 1. CDR1 and CDR2 are read off the germline V gene as SGHRS and YFSETQ. V ends up 0 bases short and J 6 bases short, with an unmatched junction base count of 6. General conclusions and limits of the study: Because cDNA was sequenced instead of genomic DNA, activated cells with high expression could be over-represented, although the groups did not differ in activation or CD3 levels. Type 1 diabetes patients showed a moderate but significant shortening of TCRB CDR3 length in all four CD4+ subsets. Because the HLA sub-analyses included only small numbers of individuals, any influence of HLA type on TCRB rearrangement was left unresolved. Naive, central memory and regulatory TCRB repertoires appeared to be more alike among patients than among healthy donors. PCR might favor shorter templates, but patient and control samples were amplified and corrected together, so any skew would affect both groups equally. At VDJ recombination sites, type 1 diabetes patients had fewer insertions and more deleted nucleotides, which implies abnormalities in thymic rearrangement.

The sequencing sample was made of naive CD4+ T cells from blood. What this sample's cell subset or site label stands for: true naive CD4+ T cells. This clonotype originated in a young man with type 1 diabetes. The rearrangement combines TRBV5-1 with TRBJ2-3, and 8 bases in between align with TRBD2. At the DNA level, the sequence is TGCGCCAGCAGCTTGGTGCGGGGGGCTGGGGATACGCAGTATTTT. This gives the protein CASSLVRGAGDTQYF.